These 3 T cell receptor beta chains originate from one sample sequenced in a study of OX40 agonist ivuxolimab in advanced cancers. Clones were sequenced by immunoSEQ multiplex PCR, and TCRdb holds only the in-frame ones, with some missing. The table lists 60,000 to 75,000 clones, roughly 86% of them singletons. The material was CD4+ or CD8+ T cells sorted from blood, obtained in a trial of the OX40 agonist ivuxolimab. The receptor source for this set is an adult with an advanced solid tumor such as melanoma, head and neck, liver or kidney cancer.

V is TRBV10-3 and J is TRBJ2-7; 10 bases match TRBD1. The CDR3 runs 15 residues. CDR1 is ENHRY and CDR2 is SYGVKD in the germline V gene. Trimming removed 2 bases from V and 6 bases from J; junction bases left unmatched: 7. Written as DNA, the CDR3 is TGTGCCATCAGTGAGGGGGACAGGGGCCCCGCCGAGCAGTACTTC. Its translation: CAISEGDRGPAEQYF.

The chain employs TRBV9 and TRBJ2-7; TRBD2 is a possible D gene (6 bases). The CDR3 spans 16 residues. Trimming took 0 bases from V and 2 from J, leaving 15 bases between them. The germline V gene has CDR1 SGDLS and CDR2 YYNGEE. CDR3 protein: CASSVAVHGSPYEQYF. CDR3 DNA: TGTGCCAGCAGCGTAGCCGTCCACGGGAGTCCCTACGAGCAGTACTTC.

This clone was detected only a few times. This chain joins TRBV27 and TRBJ1-3, with D tentatively TRBD1 (6 bases). The germline V gene encodes CDR1 MNHEY and CDR2 SMNVEV (reference sequence). There are 16 residues in the CDR3. V lost 6 bases and J 2 bases, leaving 17 bases between the germline ends. CDR3 nucleotide sequence: TGTGCCAGCAGAGGTACGAAGACAGGAGCTGGAAACACCATATATTTT. It codes for CASRGTKTGAGNTIYF.